The 10 T cell receptor beta chains below were found in one sample sequenced in a study of tissue T cells after allogeneic stem cell transplantation (dated by TCRdb to between 2021 and 2024). Library preparation used the immunoSEQ multiplex PCR assay. Held by TCRdb, this immuneACCESS table contains in-frame sequences only and omits some clones. Under half of the omission traces to an unresolved V gene where checked; the cause of the rest is unknown. This sample is represented by about 8,300 clones; about 48% of them were singletons. The leading ten clones occupy around 7.1% of the sample. The sample's time point label, in plain terms: mouse harvest day 7 after allogeneic transplant. Mouse grafts combined 10^7 T-cell-depleted bone marrow cells with 10^6 splenic CD5+ T cells, given via tail vein injection. The sequenced sample consisted of gut tissue. The receptors come from a female BALB/c mouse given C57BL/6 T cells with graft-versus-host disease after an allogeneic hematopoietic cell transplant.

Comment on this clone: These gene names are mouse names. The read ends 1 residue shy of where the CDR3 ends; the end is completed using the germline J gene. V and J are TRBV1 and TRBJ2-7; D is possibly TRBD1 or TRBD2 (5 bases each). The CDR3 covers 14 residues. Germline CDR1 and CDR2: NSQYPW and LRSPGD (reference sequence). V was trimmed by 1 base and J by 0 bases, leaving 7 bases between them. CDR3 sequence reads: CTCSAGGASYEQYF. Partial CDR3 DNA: TGCACCTGCAGTGCAGGAGGGGCCTCCTATGAACAGTAC.

To note about this clone: Gene names and germline match the mouse. The read halts 1 residue ahead of the CDR3 end, with the missing end drawn from the germline J gene. The J gene is TRBJ2-4, the V gene TRBV5; 9 bases are a match to TRBD2. The V gene's germline CDR1 is LGHNA and CDR2 YNLKQL (reference sequence). CDR3 length: 15 residues. With V trimmed by 0 bases and J by 4 bases, 2 bases remained unmatched. CDR3 loop: CASSQDWGGENTLYF. Partial CDR3 DNA: TGTGCCAGCAGCCAAGACTGGGGGGGGGAAAACACCTTGTAC.

A few counts support this clone. Here the gene names and germline are mouse. The CDR3 is cut off 1 residue early in the read; its end comes from the germline J gene. The gene calls are TRBV26 and TRBJ1-2; D gene unclear. V was cut by 5 bases and J by 0 bases, with 7 bases left in between. Germline lookup yields CDR1 KGHPV and CDR2 FQNQEV (reference sequence). This CDR3 region has 13 residues. The CDR3 loop is CASSYQANSDYTF. The sequenced part of the CDR3 DNA is TGTGCCAGCAGTTATCAGGCAAACTCCGACTACACC.

This clone was observed a few times. The gene names here belong to mouse. The read ends 1 residue before the CDR3 terminus; that terminus is restored from the germline J gene. This chain links TRBV5 with TRBJ1-3, with D perhaps matching TRBD1 (6 bases). Germline CDR1 and CDR2: LGHNA and YNLKQL (reference sequence). This CDR3 is built from 15 residues. The V gene lost 0 bases and the J gene lost 0 bases, with 6 bases spanning the gap. CDR3 DNA, as far as it was read: TGTGCCAGCAGCCAAGACAGGGGTTCTGGAAATACGCTCTAT. Residues: CASSQDRGSGNTLY. The full CDR3 sequence reads CASSQDRGSGNTLYF.

Comment on this clone: Mouse gene names and germline throughout. Read sequence stops 1 residue before the CDR3 end, and the germline J gene provides the missing end. J is TRBJ2-2 and V is TRBV15, with D possibly being TRBD1 or TRBD2 (6 bases each). V lost 3 bases, J lost 4 bases, and 9 bases lay in between. Germline-derived CDR1 and CDR2 are SGHND and FRSKSL. The CDR3 length is 14 residues. The CDR3 DNA, read in part, is TGTGCCAGCAGTTTGGGGGCGGGCACCGGGCAGCTCTAC. It yields the protein CASSLGAGTGQLY. In full, the CDR3 reads CASSLGAGTGQLYF.

To note about this clone: Gene names follow the mouse nomenclature. The missing CDR3 end, 1 residue past where the read stops, is filled in from the germline J gene. V and J are TRBV26 and TRBJ1-6, with D possibly matching TRBD1 (6 bases). TRBJ1-6 is filed as an ORF, its function uncertain. V lost 6 bases, J lost 7 bases, and 10 bases lay in between. This CDR3 region has 13 residues. Germline V lookup: CDR1 KGHPV, CDR2 FQNQEV (reference sequence). The DNA read from the CDR3 is TGTGCCAGCAGCCTTCAGGGGAATTCGCCCCTCTAC. Its translation: CASSLQGNSPLY. The CDR3 as a whole reads CASSLQGNSPLYF.

By share, this clone counts as medium-sized. Genes here carry mouse names. The read is 1 residue too short to cover the CDR3 end, so that end is filled in from the germline J gene. V and J are TRBV24 and TRBJ1-3; D possibly corresponds to TRBD1 (5 bases). Germline V lookup: CDR1 KGHTA, CDR2 FRNEEI. The CDR3 is made up of 15 amino acids. Between the trimmed V and J ends, which lost 3 bases and 0 bases, there was a span of 9 bases. The part of the CDR3 DNA that was read is TGTGCCAGCAGTCTAAGGACAACTTCTGGAAATACGCTCTAT. Protein sequence: CASSLRTTSGNTLY. The whole CDR3 sequence reads CASSLRTTSGNTLYF.

This clone appeared once. Gene names and germline refer to mouse. The CDR3 end is not reached by the read, which stops 1 residue before it; the germline J gene fills it in. The chain joins TRBV12-2 to TRBJ2-1, with 7 positions matching TRBD2. Germline CDR1 is SGHLS and CDR2 is HYDKME. CDR3 length equals 15 residues. The junction had 4 bases not matched to a gene; V was cut back by 0 bases and J by 3 bases. The CDR3 here is CASSLGGVGYAEQFF. The DNA read from the CDR3 is TGTGCCAGCTCTCTCGGGGGGGTAGGCTATGCTGAGCAGTTC. Full variable domain (outside the CDR3, taken from reference TRBV12-2 and TRBJ2-1): NSGVVQSPRYIIKGKGERSILKCIPISGHLSVAWYQQTQGQELKFFIQHYDKMERDKGNLPSRFSVQQFDDYHSEMNMSALELEDSAVYFCASSLGGVGYAEQFFGPGTRLTVL.

Remarks on this clone: Germline and genes: mouse. Coverage ceases 1 residue before the CDR3 finishes, and the germline J gene fills in the end. V usage is TRBV26 and J usage is TRBJ2-5, with 8 bases identical to TRBD1. Germline V CDR1 and CDR2: KGHPV, FQNQEV (reference sequence). J was trimmed by 6 bases and V by 4 bases; bases with no gene match: 0. This CDR3 contains 12 residues. The CDR3: CASSRDRDTQYF. The DNA read from the CDR3 is TGTGCCAGCAGTCGGGACAGGGACACCCAGTAC.

On this clone itself: Gene names follow the mouse nomenclature. The CDR3 end is not reached by the read, which stops 1 residue before it; the germline J gene fills it in. J is TRBJ1-4 and V is TRBV23. CDR1 is KGHTA and CDR2 is FQNQQP in the germline V gene. The CDR3 runs to 14 residues. CDR3 residues: CSSSPSGFNERLFF. The part of the CDR3 DNA that was read is TGCTCCAGCAGTCCCTCGGGTTTCAACGAAAGATTATTT.